Sequencing of this TCR beta chain was carried out in a study of blood T cell repertoires in COVID-19. About the research overall: T cells, B-cell-depleted T cells, or PBMCs provided the cDNA or gDNA that served as material.

The CDR3 runs 18 residues. Trimming took 0 bases from V and 5 from J; bases not matched to a gene: 13. Germline-derived CDR1 and CDR2 are SGDLS and YYNGEE. Sequenced by immunoSEQ multiplex PCR; TCRdb stores in-frame clones only, minus some. This sample has about 230,000 clones, with roughly 84% found just once. The chain is built from TRBV9 and TRBJ2-5, with 10 bases aligning to TRBD2. This clonotype was sampled from a woman between 40 and 55 years old who had recovered from COVID-19. The sample consisted of peripheral blood. The chain's CDR3 is CASSVGRRLAGEGETQYF. The CDR3 coding sequence is TGTGCCAGCAGCGTAGGGCGTCGTCTAGCGGGGGAGGGTGAGACCCAGTACTTC.